This TCR beta chain was profiled in a study of CD8+ T cells in alopecia areata. Extracted RNA was reverse transcribed, and the resulting cDNA served as sequencing template. TCRdb keeps only in-frame clones here, not all; method: immunoSEQ multiplex PCR. The sample shows about 110,000 clones, 58% of them seen only once. With respect to this clone: Its antigen is unidentified.

With 4 bases removed from V and 3 bases from J, the gap between germline ends came to 17 bases. The length of the CDR3 is 15 residues. Germline-derived CDR1 and CDR2 are SGHRS and YFSETQ. Findings and limits, study-wide: Alphabeta T cells residing in normal skin are also sequenced in scalp samples.

The investigators collected lesional scalp punch biopsies and peripheral blood from alopecia areata patients. From PBMCs, CD4+ and CD8+ T cells were sorted. The TCR comes from a human donor with alopecia areata. This chain links TRBV5-1 with TRBJ2-7, with D tentatively TRBD1 (6 bases). The material sequenced was NKG2D-low CD8+ T cells sorted from blood. The DNA of the CDR3 is TGCGCCAGCAGCCCCGGGACATCGCTCGGCTACGAGCAGTACTTC. It is translated as CASSPGTSLGYEQYF.